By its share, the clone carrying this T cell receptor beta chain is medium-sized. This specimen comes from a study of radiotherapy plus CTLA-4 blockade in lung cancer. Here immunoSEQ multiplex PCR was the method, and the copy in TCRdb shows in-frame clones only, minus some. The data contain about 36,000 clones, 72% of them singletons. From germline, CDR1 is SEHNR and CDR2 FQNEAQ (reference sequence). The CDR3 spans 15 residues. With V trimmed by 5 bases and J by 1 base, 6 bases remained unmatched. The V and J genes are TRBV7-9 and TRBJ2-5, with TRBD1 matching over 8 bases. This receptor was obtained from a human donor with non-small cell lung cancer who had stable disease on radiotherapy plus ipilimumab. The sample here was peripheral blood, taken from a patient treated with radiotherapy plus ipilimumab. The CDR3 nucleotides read TGTGCCAGCAGCCCCGGACAGGGATTCCAAGAGACCCAGTACTTC. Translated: CASSPGQGFQETQYF.